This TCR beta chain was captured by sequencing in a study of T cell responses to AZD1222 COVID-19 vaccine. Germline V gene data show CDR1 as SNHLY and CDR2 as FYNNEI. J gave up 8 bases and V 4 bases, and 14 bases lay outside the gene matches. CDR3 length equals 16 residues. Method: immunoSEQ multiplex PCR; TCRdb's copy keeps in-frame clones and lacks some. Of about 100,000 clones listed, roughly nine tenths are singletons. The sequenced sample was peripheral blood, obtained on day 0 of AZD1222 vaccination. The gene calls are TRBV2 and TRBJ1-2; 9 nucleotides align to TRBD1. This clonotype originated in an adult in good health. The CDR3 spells CASSGLETGGAWGYTF. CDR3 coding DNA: TGTGCCAGCAGTGGACTTGAGACAGGGGGTGCTTGGGGCTACACCTTC.